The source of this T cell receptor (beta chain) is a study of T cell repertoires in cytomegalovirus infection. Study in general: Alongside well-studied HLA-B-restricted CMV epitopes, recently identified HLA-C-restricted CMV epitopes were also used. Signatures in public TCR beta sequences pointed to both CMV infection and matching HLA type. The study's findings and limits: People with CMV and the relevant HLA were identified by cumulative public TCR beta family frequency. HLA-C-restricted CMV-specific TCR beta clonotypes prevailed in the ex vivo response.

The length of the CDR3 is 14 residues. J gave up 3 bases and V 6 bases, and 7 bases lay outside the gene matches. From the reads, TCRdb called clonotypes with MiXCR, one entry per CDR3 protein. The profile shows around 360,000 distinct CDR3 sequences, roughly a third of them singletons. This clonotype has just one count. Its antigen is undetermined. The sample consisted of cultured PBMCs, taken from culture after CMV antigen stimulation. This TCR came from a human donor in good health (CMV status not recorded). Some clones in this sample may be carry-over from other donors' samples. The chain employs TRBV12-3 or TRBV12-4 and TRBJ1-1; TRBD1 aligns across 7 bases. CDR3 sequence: CASRIRGSDTEAFF. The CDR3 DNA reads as TGTGCCAGCAGAATCAGGGGGTCGGACACTGAAGCTTTCTTT.